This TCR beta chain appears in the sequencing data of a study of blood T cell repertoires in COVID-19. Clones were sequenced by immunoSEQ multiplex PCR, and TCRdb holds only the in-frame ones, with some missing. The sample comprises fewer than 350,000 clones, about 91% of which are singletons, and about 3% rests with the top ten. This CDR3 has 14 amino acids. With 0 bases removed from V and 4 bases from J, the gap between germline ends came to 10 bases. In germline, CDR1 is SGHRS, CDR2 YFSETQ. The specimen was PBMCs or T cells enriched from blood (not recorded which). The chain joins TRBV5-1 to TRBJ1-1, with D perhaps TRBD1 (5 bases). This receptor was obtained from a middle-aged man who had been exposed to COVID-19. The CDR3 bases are TGCGCCAGCAGCTTGGAGGGGATGGGCACTGAAGCTTTCTTT. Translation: CASSLEGMGTEAFF.